This T cell receptor beta chain was sequenced during a study of T cells after yellow fever vaccination. This clonotype was picked up many times. Antigen unknown. Overall study findings and caveats: Clonotypes appearing in both CD4 and CD8 compartments existed, and their share was small.

They built TCR cDNA with 5'RACE template switching, a step that put in a universal primer site and UMIs. TCRdb analysed the 5' RACE reads with MiXCR anew, one entry per CDR3 protein. The repertoire holds approximately 180,000 distinct CDR3 sequences, with approximately 6.2% as singletons. The CDR3 contains 16 residues. V shed 0 bases and J 4 bases; nucleotides not matched to a gene: 5. Germline CDR1 MGHRA, CDR2 YSYEKL. This TCR derives from a man aged 18 to 29 who received the YFV17D yellow fever vaccine. The chain uses TRBV4-1 and TRBJ2-7; 11 bases map to TRBD2. Sequenced here: CD4+ T cells sorted from PBMCs, sampled on the day of the first yellow fever vaccination. CDR3 region: CASSQEGTSGAYEQYF. The CDR3 DNA sequence: TGCGCCAGCAGCCAAGAAGGGACTAGCGGAGCATACGAGCAGTACTTC.